The 8 T cell receptor beta chains below all came from one sample that was sequenced in a study of Ad26.COV2.S vaccination and SARS-CoV-2 variants. The assay was immunoSEQ multiplex PCR, and TCRdb's table has in-frame clones only and misses some. The sample yields hundreds of thousands of clones, roughly 90% seen once. Treatment here: 15 to 20 received Ad26.COV2.S at low or high dose, single or two shots; roughly five received placebo; per-sample allocation not given. Each sample was drawn 63 days after the first injection (of vaccine or placebo). This specimen was peripheral blood, taken in a trial of Ad26.COV2.S vaccine versus placebo. The receptors shown here come from a person between 18 and 65 years old who received the Ad26.COV2.S COVID-19 vaccine or a placebo.

This clone was observed a single time. The chain's CDR3 is CASSLLRSGVEQYF. The CDR3 nucleotides are TGTGCCAGCAGCTTATTGCGTTCGGGGGTCGAGCAGTACTTC. The V and J genes are TRBV5-4 and TRBJ2-7; tentatively, D is TRBD2 (6 bases). Germline CDR1 SGHNT, CDR2 YYREEE (reference sequence). V shed 2 bases and J shed 6 bases, with 15 bases lying between them. There are 14 residues in the CDR3. The variable domain in full, completed from reference TRBV5-4 and TRBJ2-7, reads ETGVTQSPTHLIKTRGQQVTLRCSSQSGHNTVSWYQQALGQGPQFIFQYYREEENGRGNFPPRFSGLQFPNYSSELNVNALELDDSALYLCASSLLRSGVEQYFGPGTRLTVT.

The chain uses TRBV5-8 and TRBJ1-1, with D perhaps matching TRBD1 (6 bases). The CDR3 loop spans 15 amino acids. CDR1 and CDR2 from the germline V gene are SGHTS and YDEGEE. The V end lost 0 bases, the J end lost 0 bases, and 9 bases lay between the germline ends. The CDR3 coding sequence is TGTGCCAGCAGCTTGGCTGAGGGGGTGAACACTGAAGCTTTCTTT. Translation: CASSLAEGVNTEAFF.

The chain joins TRBV4-1 to TRBJ2-5; TRBD2 might be the D (5 bases). Trimming took off 1 base at V and 5 bases at J, with 14 bases between the two ends. Germline V CDR1 and CDR2: MGHRA, YSYEKL. The CDR3 contains 15 residues. The CDR3 sequence: CASSQGVRVEETQYF. Here the CDR3 DNA reads TGCGCCAGCAGCCAAGGAGTGAGGGTTGAGGAGACCCAGTACTTC.

This chain uses TRBV5-8 with TRBJ1-2; TRBD1 aligns across 10 bases. The CDR3 loop spans 15 amino acids. The germline V gene has CDR1 SGHTS and CDR2 YDEGEE. Trimming removed 4 bases from V and 6 bases from J; junction bases left unmatched: 9. The CDR3: CASSPTGQGGHGYTF. The CDR3 DNA sequence: TGTGCCAGCAGCCCCACAGGACAGGGGGGACATGGCTACACCTTC.

V and J are TRBV19 and TRBJ1-1; TRBD1 matches 10 bases. Germline V CDR1 and CDR2: LNHDA, SQIVND (reference sequence). This CDR3 is built from 14 residues. V dropped 10 bases and J dropped 3; count of bases not matched to a gene: 8. CDR3 amino acids: CATRTGGWDTEAFF. Here the CDR3 DNA reads TGTGCCACTCGGACAGGGGGTTGGGACACTGAAGCTTTCTTT.

The chain carries TRBV19 and TRBJ1-3, with 7 nucleotides matching TRBD1. Losses at the gene ends were 7 bases for V and 0 bases for J; bases not matched to a gene: 9. Germline V gene data show CDR1 as LNHDA and CDR2 as SQIVND (reference sequence). The CDR3 totals 16 residues. CDR3 protein: CASTLAGGRSGNTIYF. CDR3 nucleotide sequence: TGTGCCAGTACCTTGGCAGGGGGTCGCTCTGGAAACACCATATATTTT.

This chain links TRBV2 with TRBJ1-1, with D hard to call. Germline values: CDR1 SNHLY, CDR2 FYNNEI. V was pared by 6 bases and J by 7 bases, with 18 bases between. This CDR3 spans 14 amino acids. The CDR3 DNA is TGTGCCAGCAGGGTATATCATCGTGACCTTGAAGCTTTCTTT. This sequence encodes CASRVYHRDLEAFF.

This sequence joins TRBV9 and TRBJ1-2, with D maybe TRBD1 (5 bases). Germline values: CDR1 SGDLS, CDR2 YYNGEE. Trimming cost V 3 bases and J 0 bases, with 18 bases left between them. The CDR3 contains 17 residues. The CDR3 nucleotides read TGTGCCAGCAGCGGAGGGGTGGGAGGGAGGTCTAACTATGGCTACACCTTC. Translated: CASSGGVGGRSNYGYTF.